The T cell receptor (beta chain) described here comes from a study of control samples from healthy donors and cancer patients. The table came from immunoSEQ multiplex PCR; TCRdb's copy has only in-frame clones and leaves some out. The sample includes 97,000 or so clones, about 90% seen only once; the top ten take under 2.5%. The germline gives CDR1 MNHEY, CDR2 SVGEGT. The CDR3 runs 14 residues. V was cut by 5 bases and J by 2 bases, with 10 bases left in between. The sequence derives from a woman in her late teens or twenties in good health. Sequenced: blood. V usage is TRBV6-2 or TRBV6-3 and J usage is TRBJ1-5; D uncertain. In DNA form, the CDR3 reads TGTGCCAGCAGTCTTGGCGGGGGCAATCAGCCCCAGCATTTT. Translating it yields CASSLGGGNQPQHF.